These T cell receptor beta chains were read from a single sample in a study of blood T cell repertoires in COVID-19. Produced via immunoSEQ multiplex PCR; TCRdb's table is partial and in-frame only. The sample records 110,000 or so clones, approximately 90% being singletons. Source material: peripheral blood. These receptors were obtained from a woman in her seventies who had recovered from COVID-19. CDR3s include the opening cysteine and the closing phenylalanine or tryptophan. The order of the fields is J gene, D gene, V gene, CDR3 protein, CDR3 DNA. D genes are given only for firm matches.

TRBJ2-7,.,TRBV27,CASSLSAGAITEQYF,TGTGCCAGCAGTTTATCGGCAGGGGCGATTACCGAGCAGTACTTC
TRBJ1-1,.,TRBV9,CASSVDSKRGGGNTEAFF,TGTGCCAGCAGCGTCGATTCGAAAAGGGGAGGGGGAAACACTGAAGCTTTCTTT
TRBJ2-7,TRBD1,TRBV11-2,CASSLGQGTYEQYF,TGTGCCAGCAGCCTAGGACAGGGGACCTACGAGCAGTACTTC
TRBJ1-4,TRBD1,TRBV15,CATSRARGLREKLFF,TGTGCCACCAGCAGAGCCAGGGGGCTTCGTGAAAAACTGTTTTTT
TRBJ2-3,TRBD2,TRBV10-3,CASRLADTDTQYF,TGTGCCAGCCGACTAGCGGACACAGATACGCAGTATTTT
TRBJ2-5,.,TRBV27,CASSANQETQYF,TGTGCCAGCAGCGCGAACCAAGAGACCCAGTACTTC
TRBJ1-2,TRBD1,TRBV4-1,CASSQQGAHGYGYTF,TGCGCCAGCAGCCAACAGGGGGCCCACGGCTATGGCTACACCTTC
TRBJ2-3,TRBD1,TRBV29-1,CSPVRTGGGNARDTQYF,TGCAGCCCCGTAAGGACAGGGGGAGGGAACGCGAGAGATACGCAGTATTTT
TRBJ2-7,.,TRBV27,CASSPRARDGSYEQYF,TGTGCCAGCAGTCCCAGGGCGCGGGACGGCTCCTACGAGCAGTACTTC
TRBJ1-5,TRBD1,TRBV6-5,CASNSGQGGQPQHF,TGTGCCAGCAACTCGGGACAGGGGGGCCAGCCCCAGCATTTT
TRBJ1-2,.,TRBV28,CASWARAGYGYTF,TGTGCCAGCTGGGCCAGGGCAGGATATGGCTACACCTTC
TRBJ1-4,TRBD1,TRBV3-1/TRBV3-2,CASSHGIGTGDEKLFF,TGTGCCAGCAGCCACGGGATCGGGACAGGGGATGAAAAACTGTTTTTT
TRBJ2-1,TRBD2,TRBV7-2,CASSPRTSYNEQFF,TGTGCCAGCAGCCCTAGGACTAGCTACAATGAGCAGTTCTTC
TRBJ2-4,.,TRBV10-2,CASSDPGEAKNIQYF,TGCGCCAGCAGTGACCCAGGCGAAGCCAAAAACATTCAGTACTTC